A selection of T cell receptor beta chains follows, all from one sample in a study of blood T cell repertoires in COVID-19. Data came from immunoSEQ multiplex PCR; TCRdb stores just in-frame clones and leaves some out. This sample yields some 130,000 clones, of which around 82% are seen a single time; around 5.5% belongs to the top ten. What was sequenced was PBMCs or T cells enriched from blood (not recorded which). These receptor sequences come from a middle-aged man with acute COVID-19. Each CDR3 is given with its conserved first and last residue. D genes are given only for firm matches. A row's size may be missing; if present it is once, few, many or a size class.

D gene: NA; J gene: TRBJ1-1; V gene: TRBV7-2; clone size: few; CDR3 protein: CASSLLGSRNTEAFF; CDR3 DNA: TGTGCCAGCAGCTTGTTAGGGAGTAGGAACACTGAAGCTTTCTTT
D gene: NA; J gene: TRBJ2-3; V gene: TRBV4-3; clone size: many; CDR3 protein: CASSRNFDTQYF; CDR3 DNA: TGCGCCAGCAGCCGAAACTTTGATACGCAGTATTTT
D gene: TRBD1; J gene: TRBJ2-7; V gene: TRBV7-2; clone size: NA; CDR3 protein: CASSLAWGQYEQYF; CDR3 DNA: TGTGCCAGCAGCTTAGCTTGGGGACAGTACGAGCAGTACTTC
D gene: TRBD1; J gene: TRBJ1-2; V gene: TRBV28; clone size: few; CDR3 protein: CASSYVQQGATYGYTF; CDR3 DNA: TGTGCCAGCAGTTATGTTCAACAGGGGGCTACCTATGGCTACACCTTC
D gene: TRBD2; J gene: TRBJ2-7; V gene: TRBV4-1; clone size: NA; CDR3 protein: CASSQGTSGSWYEQYF; CDR3 DNA: TGCGCCAGCAGCCAAGGTACTAGCGGGAGTTGGTACGAGCAGTACTTC
D gene: NA; J gene: TRBJ2-7; V gene: TRBV29-1; clone size: few; CDR3 protein: CSVALKDSSYEQYF; CDR3 DNA: TGCAGCGTTGCGCTGAAAGATAGCTCCTACGAGCAGTACTTC
D gene: TRBD2; J gene: TRBJ2-7; V gene: TRBV30; clone size: NA; CDR3 protein: CAWSPPVAGGLSEYF; CDR3 DNA: TGTGCCTGGAGTCCCCCAGTGGCGGGGGGCCTTAGTGAGTACTTC
D gene: TRBD1; J gene: TRBJ2-1; V gene: TRBV2; clone size: NA; CDR3 protein: CASRGDRGWSEQFF; CDR3 DNA: TGTGCCAGCAGGGGGGACAGGGGATGGTCTGAGCAGTTCTTC
D gene: TRBD2; J gene: TRBJ2-7; V gene: TRBV28; clone size: NA; CDR3 protein: CASRGGRLGDEQYF; CDR3 DNA: TGTGCCAGCCGGGGGGGCCGGCTGGGGGACGAGCAGTACTTC
D gene: NA; J gene: TRBJ1-3; V gene: TRBV19; clone size: NA; CDR3 protein: CASSSRDSGNTIYF; CDR3 DNA: TGTGCCAGTAGTTCCCGAGATTCTGGAAACACCATATATTTT
D gene: NA; J gene: TRBJ2-3; V gene: TRBV4-1; clone size: NA; CDR3 protein: CASSQVDMGFTDTQYF; CDR3 DNA: TGCGCCAGCAGCCAAGTGGACATGGGTTTCACAGATACGCAGTATTTT
D gene: NA; J gene: TRBJ1-2; V gene: TRBV7-2; clone size: NA; CDR3 protein: CASSLGPRGGYTF; CDR3 DNA: TGTGCCAGCAGCTTAGGGCCTAGGGGTGGCTACACCTTC
D gene: NA; J gene: TRBJ1-1; V gene: TRBV7-2; clone size: once; CDR3 protein: CASSLNGGAHTEAFF; CDR3 DNA: TGTGCCAGCAGCTTAAATGGGGGGGCCCACACTGAAGCTTTCTTT
D gene: TRBD2; J gene: TRBJ2-3; V gene: TRBV24-1; clone size: few; CDR3 protein: CATSDPSGRYTDTQYF; CDR3 DNA: TGTGCCACCAGTGATCCTAGCGGGAGGTACACAGATACGCAGTATTTT
D gene: NA; J gene: TRBJ2-5; V gene: TRBV6-5; clone size: NA; CDR3 protein: CASKPGARETQYF; CDR3 DNA: TGTGCCAGCAAACCAGGGGCACGGGAGACCCAGTACTTC
D gene: TRBD1; J gene: TRBJ2-7; V gene: TRBV27; clone size: once; CDR3 protein: CASSSQGVKDEQYF; CDR3 DNA: TGTGCCAGCAGCTCACAGGGGGTGAAGGACGAGCAGTACTTC
D gene: TRBD1; J gene: TRBJ1-6; V gene: TRBV6-5; clone size: few; CDR3 protein: CASRRQGRSPLHF; CDR3 DNA: TGTGCCAGCAGGAGACAGGGCCGCTCACCCCTCCACTTT
D gene: NA; J gene: TRBJ1-4; V gene: TRBV4-3; clone size: NA; CDR3 protein: CASSLLPYSSTNEKLFF; CDR3 DNA: TGCGCCAGCAGCCTCTTGCCGTACAGTTCAACTAATGAAAAACTGTTTTTT
D gene: TRBD2; J gene: TRBJ2-3; V gene: TRBV5-8; clone size: NA; CDR3 protein: CASSLGLAGPRTDTQYF; CDR3 DNA: TGTGCCAGCAGCCTAGGACTAGCGGGGCCCCGCACAGATACGCAGTATTTT
D gene: TRBD1; J gene: TRBJ1-2; V gene: TRBV19; clone size: NA; CDR3 protein: CASSTQGTGGSGYTF; CDR3 DNA: TGTGCCAGTAGCACCCAAGGGACAGGGGGCAGTGGCTACACCTTC
D gene: NA; J gene: TRBJ1-1; V gene: TRBV18; clone size: NA; CDR3 protein: CASSPPAGIPFF; CDR3 DNA: TGTGCCAGCTCACCACCGGCCGGGATCCCTTTCTTT
D gene: NA; J gene: TRBJ2-1; V gene: TRBV19; clone size: NA; CDR3 protein: CASSSLGNEQFF; CDR3 DNA: TGTGCCAGTAGTAGTCTCGGCAATGAGCAGTTCTTC
D gene: NA; J gene: TRBJ2-1; V gene: TRBV11-2; clone size: NA; CDR3 protein: CASSPRSGLEFRDNEQFF; CDR3 DNA: TGTGCCAGCAGCCCCCGTTCGGGGTTAGAATTTCGAGACAATGAGCAGTTCTTC
D gene: TRBD1; J gene: TRBJ1-5; V gene: TRBV15; clone size: NA; CDR3 protein: CATSRGQGRNQPQHF; CDR3 DNA: TGTGCCACCAGCAGAGGACAGGGGAGAAATCAGCCCCAGCATTTT
D gene: NA; J gene: TRBJ2-2; V gene: TRBV4-3; clone size: NA; CDR3 protein: CASSIQGSQGGGELFF; CDR3 DNA: TGCGCCAGCAGCATACAGGGTAGTCAGGGTGGCGGGGAGCTGTTTTTT
D gene: NA; J gene: TRBJ2-2; V gene: TRBV28; clone size: NA; CDR3 protein: CASSLFGRFTGELFF; CDR3 DNA: TGTGCCAGCAGTTTATTCGGGAGATTCACCGGGGAGCTGTTTTTT
D gene: TRBD1; J gene: TRBJ1-1; V gene: TRBV18; clone size: once; CDR3 protein: CASSPGDRGVMNTEAFF; CDR3 DNA: TGTGCCAGCTCACCGGGGGACAGGGGGGTCATGAACACTGAAGCTTTCTTT
D gene: NA; J gene: TRBJ2-5; V gene: TRBV13; clone size: NA; CDR3 protein: CASSFSETQYF; CDR3 DNA: TGTGCCAGCAGCTTCTCGGAGACCCAGTACTTC
D gene: TRBD1; J gene: TRBJ2-1; V gene: TRBV19; clone size: NA; CDR3 protein: CATQAQGVLTSDEQFF; CDR3 DNA: TGTGCCACCCAAGCCCAGGGGGTGCTAACCTCGGATGAGCAGTTCTTC
D gene: TRBD1; J gene: TRBJ2-3; V gene: TRBV5-5; clone size: NA; CDR3 protein: CASSTPGQGRTDTQYF; CDR3 DNA: TGTGCCAGCAGCACCCCGGGACAGGGTAGGACAGATACGCAGTATTTT